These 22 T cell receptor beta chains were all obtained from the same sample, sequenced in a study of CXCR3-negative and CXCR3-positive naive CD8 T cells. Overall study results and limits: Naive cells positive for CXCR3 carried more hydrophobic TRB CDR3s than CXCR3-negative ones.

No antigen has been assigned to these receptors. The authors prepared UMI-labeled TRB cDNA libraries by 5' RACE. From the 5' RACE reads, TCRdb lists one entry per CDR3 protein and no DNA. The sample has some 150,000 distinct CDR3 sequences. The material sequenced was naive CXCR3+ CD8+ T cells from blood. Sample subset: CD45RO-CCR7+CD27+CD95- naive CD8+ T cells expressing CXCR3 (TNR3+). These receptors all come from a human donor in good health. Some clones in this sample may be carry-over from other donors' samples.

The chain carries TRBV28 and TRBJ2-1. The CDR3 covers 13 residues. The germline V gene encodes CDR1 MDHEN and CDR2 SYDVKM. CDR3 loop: CASSFTTYNEQFF.

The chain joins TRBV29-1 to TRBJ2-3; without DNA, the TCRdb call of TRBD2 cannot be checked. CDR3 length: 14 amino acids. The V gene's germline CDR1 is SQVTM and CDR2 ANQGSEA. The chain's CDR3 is CSVPLASSTDTQYF.

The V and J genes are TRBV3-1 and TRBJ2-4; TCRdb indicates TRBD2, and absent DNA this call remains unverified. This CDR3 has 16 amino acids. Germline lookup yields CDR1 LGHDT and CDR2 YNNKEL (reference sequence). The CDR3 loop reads CASSQEAVQAKNIQYF.

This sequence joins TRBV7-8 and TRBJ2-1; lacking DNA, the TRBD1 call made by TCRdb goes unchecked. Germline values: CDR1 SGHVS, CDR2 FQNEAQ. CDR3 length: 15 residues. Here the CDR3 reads CASSYGGQYYNEQFF.

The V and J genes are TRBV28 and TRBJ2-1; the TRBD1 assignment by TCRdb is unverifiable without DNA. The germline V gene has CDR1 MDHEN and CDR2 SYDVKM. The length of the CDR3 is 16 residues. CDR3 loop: CASSLYLAPQYNEQFF. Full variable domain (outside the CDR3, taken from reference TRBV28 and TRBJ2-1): DVKVTQSSRYLVKRTGEKVFLECVQDMDHENMFWYRQDPGLGLRLIYFSYDVKMKEKGDIPEGYSVSREKKERFSLILESASTNQTSMYLCASSLYLAPQYNEQFFGPGTRLTVL.

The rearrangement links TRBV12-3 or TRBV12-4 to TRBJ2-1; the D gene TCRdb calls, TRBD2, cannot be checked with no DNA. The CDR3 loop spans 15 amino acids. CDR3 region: CASSSLASYYNEQFF.

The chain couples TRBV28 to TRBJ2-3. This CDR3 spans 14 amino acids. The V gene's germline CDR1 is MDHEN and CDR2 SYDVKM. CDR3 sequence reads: CASSLEESTNTQYF.

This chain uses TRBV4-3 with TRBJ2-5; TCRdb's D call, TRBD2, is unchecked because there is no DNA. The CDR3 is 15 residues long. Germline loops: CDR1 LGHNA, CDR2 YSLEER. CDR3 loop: CASSQDVASGETQYF.

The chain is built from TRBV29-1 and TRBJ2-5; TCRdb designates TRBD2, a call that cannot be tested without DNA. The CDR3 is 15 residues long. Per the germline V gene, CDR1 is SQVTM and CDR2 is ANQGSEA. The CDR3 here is CSVDTLAGGMETQYF.

The CDR3 region is CASSLAGDATQYF. The gene calls are TRBV7-7 and TRBJ2-3. This CDR3 is built from 13 residues. Germline assignment: CDR1 SSHAT and CDR2 FNYEAQ (reference sequence).

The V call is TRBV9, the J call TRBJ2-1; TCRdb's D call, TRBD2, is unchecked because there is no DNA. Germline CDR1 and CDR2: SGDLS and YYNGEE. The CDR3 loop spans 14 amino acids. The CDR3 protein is CASSPSGGAQEQFF. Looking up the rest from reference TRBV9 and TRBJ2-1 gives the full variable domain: DSGVTQTPKHLITATGQRVTLRCSPRSGDLSVYWYQQSLDQGLQFLIQYYNGEERAKGNILERFSAQQFPDLHSELNLSSLELGDSALYFCASSPSGGAQEQFFGPGTRLTVL.

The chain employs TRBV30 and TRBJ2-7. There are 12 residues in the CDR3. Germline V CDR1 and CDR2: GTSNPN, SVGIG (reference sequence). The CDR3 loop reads CAWSDGTHEQYF.

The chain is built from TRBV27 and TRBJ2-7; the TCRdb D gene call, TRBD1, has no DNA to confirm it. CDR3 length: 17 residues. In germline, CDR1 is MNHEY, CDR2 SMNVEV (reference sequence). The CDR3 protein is CASSFQRTGKALEAGYF.

CDR3 sequence reads: CSVFGHHLSGANVLTF. The chain employs TRBV20-1 and TRBJ2-6. This CDR3 is built from 16 residues. Germline lookup yields CDR1 DFQATT and CDR2 SNEGSKA (reference sequence).

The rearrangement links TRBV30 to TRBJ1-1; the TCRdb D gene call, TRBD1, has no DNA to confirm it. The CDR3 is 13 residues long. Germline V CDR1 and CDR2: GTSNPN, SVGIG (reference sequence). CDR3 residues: CAWRLGGNTEAFF.

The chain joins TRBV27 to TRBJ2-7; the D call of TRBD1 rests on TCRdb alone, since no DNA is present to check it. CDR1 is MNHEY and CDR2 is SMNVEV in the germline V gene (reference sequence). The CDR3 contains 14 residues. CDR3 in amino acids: CASSRSGTTYEQYF.

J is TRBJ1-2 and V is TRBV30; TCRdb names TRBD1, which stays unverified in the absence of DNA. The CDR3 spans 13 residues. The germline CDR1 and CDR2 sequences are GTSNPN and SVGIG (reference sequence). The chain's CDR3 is CAWLETVYYGYTF.

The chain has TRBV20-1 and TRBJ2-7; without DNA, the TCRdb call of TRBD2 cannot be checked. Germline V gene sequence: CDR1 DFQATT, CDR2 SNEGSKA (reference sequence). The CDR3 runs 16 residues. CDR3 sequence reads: CSASPASGRPSYEQYF.

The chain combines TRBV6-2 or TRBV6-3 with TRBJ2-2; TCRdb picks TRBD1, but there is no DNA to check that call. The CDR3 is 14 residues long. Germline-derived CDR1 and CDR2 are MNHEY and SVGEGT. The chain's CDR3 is CASSWTGGTGELFF.

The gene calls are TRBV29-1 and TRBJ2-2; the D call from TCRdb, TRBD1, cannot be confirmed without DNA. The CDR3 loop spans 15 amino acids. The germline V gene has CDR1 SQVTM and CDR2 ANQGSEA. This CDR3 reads CSVVGGNANTGELFF.

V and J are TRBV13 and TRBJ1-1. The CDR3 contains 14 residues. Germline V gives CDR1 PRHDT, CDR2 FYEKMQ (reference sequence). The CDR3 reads CASSLGHMNTEAFF.

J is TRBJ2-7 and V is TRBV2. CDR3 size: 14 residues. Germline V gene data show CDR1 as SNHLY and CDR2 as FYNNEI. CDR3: CASSEAGTSYEQYF.